These T cell receptor beta chains were read from a single sample in a study of patients and donors after allogeneic stem cell transplantation. From the RT-PCR reads, TCRdb called clonotypes with MiXCR, one entry per CDR3 protein. Of a few hundred thousand distinct CDR3 sequences listed, more than 35% are singletons. Material for sequencing was blood, either unsorted or a sorted T cell fraction (not recorded which). The receptors were gathered from a human donor who was either an allogeneic HSCT recipient or a stem cell or donor lymphocyte infusion donor (not recorded which). It is not recorded whose cells these are; they may come from a transplant donor. CDR3s include the opening cysteine and the closing phenylalanine or tryptophan. Fields, in order: V gene, J gene, clone size, D gene, CDR3 DNA, CDR3 protein. D genes are given only for firm matches. The size of a clone is reported for some rows only, either as once, few or many, or as a class for expanded clones.

>TRBV10-3|TRBJ1-6|.|.
TGTGCCATCAGTGCCACAGTTGATAATTCACCCCTCCACTTT
CAISATVDNSPLHF
>TRBV10-3|TRBJ2-2|few|.
TGTGCCATCAGTGAGCTGCAGGCGAACACCGGGGAGCTGTTTTTT
CAISELQANTGELFF
>TRBV5-1|TRBJ2-7|few|TRBD2
TGCGCCAGCAGCTTGATCGCTGCGGGGGAATACGAGCAGTACTTC
CASSLIAAGEYEQYF
>TRBV6-5|TRBJ1-6|.|.
TGTGCCAGCAGTTACCAACCGGGGAAGGGGTCACCCCTCCACTTT
CASSYQPGKGSPLHF
>TRBV9|TRBJ1-5|few|.
TGTGCCAGCAGCTCAGTGGGGCAGCCCCAGCATTTT
CASSSVGQPQHF
>TRBV6-2/TRBV6-3|TRBJ2-7|many|.
TGTGCCAGGCCCTACCCCAGGGGTATCTACGAGCAGTACTTC
CARPYPRGIYEQYF
>TRBV12-3/TRBV12-4|TRBJ1-6|.|.
TGTGCCAGCAGTTTGAGTTCCGGGGTGAAGCCACCCCTCCACTTT
CASSLSSGVKPPLHF
>TRBV4-1|TRBJ1-4|few|.
TGCGCCAGCAGCCAATACAGGGTGGGTGAAAAACTGTTTTTT
CASSQYRVGEKLFF
>TRBV12-3/TRBV12-4|TRBJ2-3|.|.
TGTGCCAGCAGTTTTACAGCGCTCACAGATACGCAGTATTTT
CASSFTALTDTQYF
>TRBV5-5|TRBJ1-6|.|.
TGTGCCAGCAGCTTGGAGGGGCACCTCTTCTATAATTCACCCCTCCACTTT
CASSLEGHLFYNSPLHF
>TRBV29-1|TRBJ1-2|few|.
TGCAGCGTTGCTTACGGACAGACAACCTCTAACTATGGCTACACCTTC
CSVAYGQTTSNYGYTF
>TRBV20-1|TRBJ1-6|.|TRBD1
TGCAGTGCTAGATTTCCCGGGACAGGGAATTCACCCCTCCACTTT
CSARFPGTGNSPLHF
>TRBV7-9|TRBJ2-7|.|.
TGTGCCAGCAGCTCCGAAGGGGGGCAATCCTACGAGCAGTACTTC
CASSSEGGQSYEQYF
>TRBV9|TRBJ2-3|.|.
TGTGCCAGCAGCGTAGTGGCCCAATCGGGTACGCAGTATTTT
CASSVVAQSGTQYF
>TRBV5-1|TRBJ1-2|.|TRBD1
TGCGCCAGCAGCCACGGACAGGAATATGGCTACACCTTC
CASSHGQEYGYTF
>TRBV15|TRBJ1-3|few|.
TGTGCCACCAGCAGAGATCTCTCTGGAAACACCATATATTTT
CATSRDLSGNTIYF
>TRBV27|TRBJ1-2|.|.
TGTGCCAGCAGCACCGGGGCCTCGTATGGCTACACCTTC
CASSTGASYGYTF
>TRBV20-1|TRBJ2-3|once|.
TGCAGTGCTAGAGATCTAGAGGGCTCCAAGACAGATACGCAGTATTTT
CSARDLEGSKTDTQYF
>TRBV6-6|TRBJ1-1|few|TRBD1
TGTGCCAGCAGTTACACGGACAGGGTGGGTGAAGCTTTCTTT
CASSYTDRVGEAFF
>TRBV21-1|TRBJ1-1|.|.
TGTGCCAGCAGCCTTTCTTCCGCCGGTAACACTGAAGCTTTCTTT
CASSLSSAGNTEAFF
>TRBV4-2|TRBJ2-5|.|.
TGTGCCAGCAGCCAGACTAGCCAAGAGACCCAGTACTTC
CASSQTSQETQYF
>TRBV5-1|TRBJ1-3|.|.
TGCGCCAGCAGCTTGGATGCAGGGGAAGGAAACACCATATATTTT
CASSLDAGEGNTIYF
>TRBV12-3/TRBV12-4|TRBJ2-1|.|TRBD1
TGTGCCAGCAGTTGCGGACAGGGGGCGTCCTACAATGAGCAGTTCTTC
CASSCGQGASYNEQFF
>TRBV9|TRBJ2-2|.|.
TGTGCCAGCAGCGCCCCTTCGAGGGAATCGAACACCGGGGAGCTGTTTTTT
CASSAPSRESNTGELFF
>TRBV29-1|TRBJ1-2|few|.
TGCAGCGTTGATAGTCGGGGGCGCGGAGTCTACACCTTC
CSVDSRGRGVYTF
>TRBV6-6|TRBJ2-7|.|TRBD2
TGTGCCAGCAGTTACGGGACTAGCGGGTTCTCCTACGAGCAGTACTTC
CASSYGTSGFSYEQYF
>TRBV20-1|TRBJ1-3|.|TRBD1
TGCAGTGCGAGCCGGACAGGAGGAAACACCATATATTTT
CSASRTGGNTIYF
>TRBV4-1|TRBJ1-1|.|TRBD1
TGCGCCAGCAGCCAAGCTAGGGCAGGGGGCAATAGGAACACTGAAGCTTTCTTT
CASSQARAGGNRNTEAFF
>TRBV24-1|TRBJ1-2|.|TRBD1
TGTGCCACCAGTGACTCAGGGGGCCCATATGGCTACACCTTC
CATSDSGGPYGYTF
>TRBV2|TRBJ1-1|few|TRBD1
TGTGCCAGCAGGGCCGACAGGGGCACTGAAGCTTTCTTT
CASRADRGTEAFF